This T cell receptor (beta chain) was captured by sequencing in a study of T cells expressing NK-cell markers (dated by TCRdb to the early 2020s). Background for the entire study: Several donors provided sorted CD3+CD56+NKG2C+, CD3+CD56+NKG2C- and CD3+CD56-NKG2C+ T-cell subsets, whose TCR beta-chain repertoires were profiled. Sequencing of the libraries produced 2 x 150 bp reads on Illumina HiSeq 2000/2500, MiSeq or NextSeq. Most of the eight sequenced donors were HCMV-seropositive and one was HCMV-seronegative. All eight donors whose samples were sequenced were randomly selected healthy volunteers, three of them men and five women.

Data came from an Illumina HiSeq 2000. TCR beta cDNA libraries were made by 5'RACE template switching that added a universal primer site and unique molecular identifiers. Synthesis of cDNA was primed from the TCR beta constant segment and was followed by two consecutive PCR amplification steps. The source study handled its data this way. MIGEC handled demultiplexing of the reads and grouping by UMI, while MiTCR was used to assemble and quantify clonotypes. To exclude erroneous sequences, only TCR cDNA sequences supported by at least two reads were retained. Downstream repertoire analysis used the tcR package, and clonotypes were matched across fractions by CDR3 nucleotide sequence plus V segment. Antigen specificity was annotated against VDJdb with VDJmatch, allowing one amino acid substitution in CDR3. The reads were reprocessed in TCRdb, with one entry per CDR3 protein sequence and no accompanying DNA. The V and J calls were determined by TCRdb, not by the authors. The sample's own table lists approximately 150,000 distinct CDR3 sequences. About a fifth of the sample rests with the top ten.

HCMV-specific IgG was detected in serum with a commercial ELISA kit to determine HCMV serostatus. Peripheral blood mononuclear cells were isolated from blood by Ficoll density gradient centrifugation. Study-level results and caveats: Those dominant clonotypes were again the most abundant among CD3+CD56-NKG2C+ cells in several donors, at 28.3-60.1%. In six donors, the dominant CD3+CD56+NKG2C+ clonotypes ranked among the top 10 CD8+ clonotypes, making up about 1.0-8% of CD8+ T cells. Whether the expanded NKG2C-expressing T cell clones were specific for HCMV antigens remained unclear.

Concerning this clonotype itself: The target of this receptor is not known.

Sequencing input: blood T cells: a sorted CD56 or NKG2C T cell subset, CD4+ or CD8+ T cells, or bulk PBMC T cells (not recorded which). This sequence originates from a woman between 18 and 70 years old in good health.

Here the CDR3 is given as CASSRFVQGEDEQFF. In this chain, TRBV7-2 is recombined with TRBJ2-1; absent DNA, TCRdb's TRBD1 call cannot be checked. Sequences SGHTA (CDR1) and FQGNSA (CDR2) are obtained from the germline V gene. The cysteine opens and the phenylalanine closes a CDR3 of 15 amino acids. The coding DNA is unavailable.